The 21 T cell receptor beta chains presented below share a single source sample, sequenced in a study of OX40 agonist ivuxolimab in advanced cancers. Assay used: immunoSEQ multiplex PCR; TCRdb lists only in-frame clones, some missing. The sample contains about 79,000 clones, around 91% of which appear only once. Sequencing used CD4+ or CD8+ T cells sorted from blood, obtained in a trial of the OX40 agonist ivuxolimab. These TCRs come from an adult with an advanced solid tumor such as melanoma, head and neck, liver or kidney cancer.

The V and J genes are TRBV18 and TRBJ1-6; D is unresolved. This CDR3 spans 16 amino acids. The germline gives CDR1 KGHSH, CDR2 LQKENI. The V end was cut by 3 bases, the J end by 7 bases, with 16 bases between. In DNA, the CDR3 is TGTGCCAGCTCACCCAGCCAAGGGAAATTCAATTCACCCCTCCACTTT. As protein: CASSPSQGKFNSPLHF.

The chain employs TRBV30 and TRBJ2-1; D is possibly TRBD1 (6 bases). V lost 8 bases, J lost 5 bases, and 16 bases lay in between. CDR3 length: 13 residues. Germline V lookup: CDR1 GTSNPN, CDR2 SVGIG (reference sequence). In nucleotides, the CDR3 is TGTGCCGGCGGCAGGGGACGAAACAATGAGCAGTTCTTC. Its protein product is CAGGRGRNNEQFF.

This CDR3 is CASSISPGSGNTIYF. CDR3 in DNA: TGTGCCAGTAGTATTAGTCCAGGCTCTGGAAACACCATATATTTT. This chain connects TRBV19 to TRBJ1-3; D is undetermined. The CDR3 spans 15 residues. Trimming cost V 3 bases and J 0 bases, with 9 bases left between them. CDR1 and CDR2 from the germline V gene are LNHDA and SQIVND (reference sequence).

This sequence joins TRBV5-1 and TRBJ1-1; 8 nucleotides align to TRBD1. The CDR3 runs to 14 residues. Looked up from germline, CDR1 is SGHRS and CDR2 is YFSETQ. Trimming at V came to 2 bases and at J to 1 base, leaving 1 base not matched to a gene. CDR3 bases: TGCGCCAGCAGCTTTCAGGGGGCGAACACTGAAGCTTTCTTT. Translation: CASSFQGANTEAFF. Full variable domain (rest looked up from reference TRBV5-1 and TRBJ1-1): KAGVTQTPRYLIKTRGQQVTLSCSPISGHRSVSWYQQTPGQGLQFLFEYFSETQRNKGNFPGRFSGRQFSNSRSEMNVSTLELGDSALYLCASSFQGANTEAFFGQGTRLTVV.

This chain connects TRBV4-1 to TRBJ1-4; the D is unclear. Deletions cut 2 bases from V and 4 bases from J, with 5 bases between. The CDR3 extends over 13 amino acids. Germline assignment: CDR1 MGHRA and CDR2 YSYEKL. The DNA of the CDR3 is TGCGCCAGCAGCCAACGGAGTAATGAAAAACTGTTTTTT. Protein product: CASSQRSNEKLFF.

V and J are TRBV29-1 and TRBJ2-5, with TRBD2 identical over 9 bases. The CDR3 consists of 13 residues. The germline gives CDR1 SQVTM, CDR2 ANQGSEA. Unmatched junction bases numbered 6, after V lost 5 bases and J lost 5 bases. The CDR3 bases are TGCAGCGTTAAGCGGGGGGCCGGGGAGACCCAGTACTTC. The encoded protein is CSVKRGAGETQYF.

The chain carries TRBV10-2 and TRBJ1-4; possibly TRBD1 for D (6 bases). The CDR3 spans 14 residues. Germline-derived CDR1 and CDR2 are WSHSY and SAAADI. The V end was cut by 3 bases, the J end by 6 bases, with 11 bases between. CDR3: CASSDPGHYEKLFF. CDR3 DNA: TGCGCCAGCAGTGACCCGGGACATTATGAAAAACTGTTTTTT.

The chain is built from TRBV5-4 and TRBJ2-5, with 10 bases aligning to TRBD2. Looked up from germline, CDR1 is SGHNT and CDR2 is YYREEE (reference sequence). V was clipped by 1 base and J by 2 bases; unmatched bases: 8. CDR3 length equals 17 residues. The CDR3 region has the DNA TGTGCCAGCAGCTTGAGCGGACTAGCGGTGATACAAGAGACCCAGTACTTC. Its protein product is CASSLSGLAVIQETQYF.

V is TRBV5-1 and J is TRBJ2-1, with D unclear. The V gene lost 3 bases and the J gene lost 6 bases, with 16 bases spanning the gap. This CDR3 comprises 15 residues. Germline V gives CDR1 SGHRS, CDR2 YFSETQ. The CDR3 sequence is CASSSGDLLGNEQFF. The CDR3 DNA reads TGCGCCAGCAGCTCGGGTGATCTGCTCGGCAATGAGCAGTTCTTC. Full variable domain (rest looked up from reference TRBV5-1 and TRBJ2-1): KAGVTQTPRYLIKTRGQQVTLSCSPISGHRSVSWYQQTPGQGLQFLFEYFSETQRNKGNFPGRFSGRQFSNSRSEMNVSTLELGDSALYLCASSSGDLLGNEQFFGPGTRLTVL.

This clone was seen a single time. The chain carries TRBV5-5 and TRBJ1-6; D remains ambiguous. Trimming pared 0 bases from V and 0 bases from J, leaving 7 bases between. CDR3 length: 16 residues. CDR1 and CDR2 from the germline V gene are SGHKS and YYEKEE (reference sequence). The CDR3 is CASSLGAFSYNSPLHF. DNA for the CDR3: TGTGCCAGCAGCTTGGGCGCCTTCTCCTATAATTCACCCCTCCACTTT.

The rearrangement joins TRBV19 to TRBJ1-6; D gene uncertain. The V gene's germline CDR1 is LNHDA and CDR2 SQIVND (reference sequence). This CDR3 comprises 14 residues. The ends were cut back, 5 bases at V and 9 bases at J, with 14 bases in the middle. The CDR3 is CASSPSKAGSPLHF. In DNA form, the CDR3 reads TGTGCCAGTAGTCCAAGCAAGGCAGGTTCACCCCTCCACTTT.

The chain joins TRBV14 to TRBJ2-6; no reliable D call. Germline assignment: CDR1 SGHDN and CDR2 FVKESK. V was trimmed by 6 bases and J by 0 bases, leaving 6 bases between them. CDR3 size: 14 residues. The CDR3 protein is CASRGSSGANVLTF. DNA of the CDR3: TGTGCCAGCAGGGGCTCCTCTGGGGCCAACGTCCTGACTTTC.

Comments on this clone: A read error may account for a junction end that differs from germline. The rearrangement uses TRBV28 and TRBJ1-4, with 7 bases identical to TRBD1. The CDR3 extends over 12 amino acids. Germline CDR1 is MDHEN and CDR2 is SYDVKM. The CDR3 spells CASSRQGNGRSF. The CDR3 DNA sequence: TGTGCCAGCAGTAGACAGGGTAACGGGAGAAGTTTT.

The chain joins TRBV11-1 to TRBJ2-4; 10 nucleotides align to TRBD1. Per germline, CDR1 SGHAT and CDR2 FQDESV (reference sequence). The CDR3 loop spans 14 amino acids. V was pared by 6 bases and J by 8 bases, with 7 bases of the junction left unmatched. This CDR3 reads CASSTGQGVDIQYF. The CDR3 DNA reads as TGTGCCAGCAGTACTGGACAGGGGGTGGACATTCAGTACTTC.

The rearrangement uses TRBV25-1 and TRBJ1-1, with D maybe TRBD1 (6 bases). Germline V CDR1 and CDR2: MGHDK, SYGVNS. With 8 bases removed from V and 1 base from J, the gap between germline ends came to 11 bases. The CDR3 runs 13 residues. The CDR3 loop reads CASRGAPNTEAFF. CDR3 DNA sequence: TGTGCCAGCCGGGGGGCCCCGAACACTGAAGCTTTCTTT.

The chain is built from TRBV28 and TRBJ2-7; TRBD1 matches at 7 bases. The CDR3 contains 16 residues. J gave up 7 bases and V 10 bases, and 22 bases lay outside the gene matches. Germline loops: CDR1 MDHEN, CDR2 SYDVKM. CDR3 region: CATTGTEPYFPGEQYV. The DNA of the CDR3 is TGTGCCACCACCGGGACAGAGCCATATTTCCCCGGGGAGCAGTACGTC.

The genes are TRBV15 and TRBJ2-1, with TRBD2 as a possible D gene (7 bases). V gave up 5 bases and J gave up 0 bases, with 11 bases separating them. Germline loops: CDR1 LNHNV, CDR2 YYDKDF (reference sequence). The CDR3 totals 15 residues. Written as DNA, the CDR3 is TGTGCCACCAGCCTAGGGGGGGGCTCCTACAATGAGCAGTTCTTC. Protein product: CATSLGGGSYNEQFF. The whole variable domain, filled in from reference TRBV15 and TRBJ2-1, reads DAMVIQNPRYQVTQFGKPVTLSCSQTLNHNVMYWYQQKSSQAPKLLFHYYDKDFNNEADTPDNFQSRRPNTSFCFLDIRSPGLGDTAMYLCATSLGGGSYNEQFFGPGTRLTVL.

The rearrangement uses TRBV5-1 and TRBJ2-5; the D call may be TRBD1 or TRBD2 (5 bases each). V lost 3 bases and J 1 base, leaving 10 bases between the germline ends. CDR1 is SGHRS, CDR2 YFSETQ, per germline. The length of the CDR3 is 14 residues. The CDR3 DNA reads TGCGCCAGCAGCTGGGACGGCGCCCAAGAGACCCAGTACTTC. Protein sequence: CASSWDGAQETQYF.

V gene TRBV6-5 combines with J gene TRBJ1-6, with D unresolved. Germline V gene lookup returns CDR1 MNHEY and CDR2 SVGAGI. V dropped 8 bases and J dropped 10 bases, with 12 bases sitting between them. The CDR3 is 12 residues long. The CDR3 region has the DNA TGTGCCAGCCGAGGGTTAGAATCACCCCTCCACTTT. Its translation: CASRGLESPLHF.

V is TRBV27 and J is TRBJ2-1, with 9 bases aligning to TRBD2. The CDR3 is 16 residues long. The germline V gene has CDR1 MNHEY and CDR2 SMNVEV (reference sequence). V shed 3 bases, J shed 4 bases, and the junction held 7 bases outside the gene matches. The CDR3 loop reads CASSFSKTSGYNEQFF. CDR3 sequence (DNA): TGTGCCAGCAGTTTTTCCAAAACTAGCGGGTACAATGAGCAGTTCTTC.

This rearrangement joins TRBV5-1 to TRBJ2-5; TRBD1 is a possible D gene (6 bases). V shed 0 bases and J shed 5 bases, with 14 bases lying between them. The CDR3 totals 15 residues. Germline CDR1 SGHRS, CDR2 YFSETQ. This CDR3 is CASSLGPTGRETQYF. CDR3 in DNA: TGCGCCAGCAGCTTGGGCCCTACAGGGCGGGAGACCCAGTACTTC.